This TCR beta chain stems from a study of blood T cell repertoires in COVID-19. Across the study: Sources were T cells, B-cell-depleted T cells, or PBMCs; the material itself was cDNA or gDNA.

Assay: immunoSEQ multiplex PCR; the TCRdb copy retains only in-frame clones and omits some. In the table there are 250,000 or so clones, more than 80% of which are singletons. V lost 2 bases, J lost 8 bases, and 15 bases lay in between. Germline V gene data show CDR1 as LGHDT and CDR2 as YNNKEL (reference sequence). The CDR3 runs 15 residues. Patients in Seattle were enrolled during active infection, then followed longitudinally. Sequencing was performed on peripheral blood. The receptor's source is a man aged 25 to 45 with COVID-19, enrolled during active disease. This chain uses TRBV3-1 (or the pseudogene TRBV3-2) with TRBJ1-4, with D uncertain. This chain's CDR3 is CASSQNVLAGEKLFF. CDR3 nucleotide sequence: TGTGCCAGCAGCCAAAATGTCCTGGCGGGGGAAAAACTGTTTTTT.